This TCR beta chain derives from a study of Ad26.COV2.S vaccination and SARS-CoV-2 variants. The wider study: Donor got 5x10^10 or 1x10^11 viral particles of Ad26.COV2.S. Overall study results and limits: Recipients of vaccine and of placebo showed similar breadth of their non-spike TCR repertoires.

About this clone: Its antigen is unidentified.

Some clones are missing from TCRdb's copy, which holds only in-frame ones; the method was immunoSEQ multiplex PCR. The sample lists 350,000 to 400,000 clones, 70% to 90% seen once, with under 4% in the top ten. The treatment is: 19 received Ad26.COV2.S at low or high dose, single or two shots; about 5 received placebo; per-sample allocation not given. Sampling took place 63 days after the first vaccine or placebo injection. A Boston donor was an adult aged 18-55 years. Ad26 vector vaccine expressed Wuhan-strain SARS-CoV-2 spike. Per germline, CDR1 MNHEY and CDR2 SVGAGI. The CDR3 contains 13 residues. The ends were cut back, 8 bases at V and 0 bases at J, with 10 bases in the middle.

The material was peripheral blood, obtained in a trial of Ad26.COV2.S vaccine versus placebo. The receptor was isolated from a person aged 18-65 years who received the Ad26.COV2.S COVID-19 vaccine or a placebo. This chain joins TRBV6-5 and TRBJ1-1; D call uncertain. CDR3 loop: CASGNSMNTEAFF. CDR3 nucleotides: TGTGCCAGCGGGAACTCAATGAACACTGAAGCTTTCTTT.